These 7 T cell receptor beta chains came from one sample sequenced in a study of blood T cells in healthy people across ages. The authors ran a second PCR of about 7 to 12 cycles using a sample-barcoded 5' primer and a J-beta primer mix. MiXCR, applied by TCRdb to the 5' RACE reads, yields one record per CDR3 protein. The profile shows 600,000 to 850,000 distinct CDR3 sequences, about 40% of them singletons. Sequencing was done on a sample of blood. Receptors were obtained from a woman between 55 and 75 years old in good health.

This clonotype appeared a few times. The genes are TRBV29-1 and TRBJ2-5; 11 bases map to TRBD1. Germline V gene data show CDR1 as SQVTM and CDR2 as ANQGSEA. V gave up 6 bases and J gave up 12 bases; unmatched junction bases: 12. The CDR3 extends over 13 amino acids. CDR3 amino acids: CSVLDRGLPMEYF. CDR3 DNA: TGCAGCGTCTTGGACAGGGGGCTCCCCATGGAGTACTTC.

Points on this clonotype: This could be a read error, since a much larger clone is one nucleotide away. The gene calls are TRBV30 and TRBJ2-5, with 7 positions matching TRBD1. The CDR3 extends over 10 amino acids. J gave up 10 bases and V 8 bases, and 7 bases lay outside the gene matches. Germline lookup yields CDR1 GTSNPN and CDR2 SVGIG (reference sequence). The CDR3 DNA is TGTGCCGTGGGGGCAGGGGGCCAGTACTTC. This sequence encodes CAVGAGGQYF.

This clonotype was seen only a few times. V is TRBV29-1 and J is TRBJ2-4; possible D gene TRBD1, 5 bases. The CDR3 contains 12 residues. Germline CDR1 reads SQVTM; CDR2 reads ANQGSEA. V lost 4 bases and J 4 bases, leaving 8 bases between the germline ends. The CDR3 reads CSVGGRKNIQYF. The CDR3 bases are TGCAGCGTTGGGGGCAGGAAAAACATTCAGTACTTC.

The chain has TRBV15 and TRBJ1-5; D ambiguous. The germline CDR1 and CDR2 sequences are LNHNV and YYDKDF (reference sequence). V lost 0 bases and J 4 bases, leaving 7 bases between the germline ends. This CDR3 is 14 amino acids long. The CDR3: CATSREMGNQPQHF. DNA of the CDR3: TGTGCCACCAGCAGAGAGATGGGAAATCAGCCCCAGCATTTT.

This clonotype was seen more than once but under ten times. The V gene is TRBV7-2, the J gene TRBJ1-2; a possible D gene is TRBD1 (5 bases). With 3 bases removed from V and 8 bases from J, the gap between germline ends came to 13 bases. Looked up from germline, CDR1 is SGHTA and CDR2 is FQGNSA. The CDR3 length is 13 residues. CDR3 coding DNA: TGTGCCAGCAGCTTCAGGAGGGGCTGGGGCTACACCTTC. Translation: CASSFRRGWGYTF.

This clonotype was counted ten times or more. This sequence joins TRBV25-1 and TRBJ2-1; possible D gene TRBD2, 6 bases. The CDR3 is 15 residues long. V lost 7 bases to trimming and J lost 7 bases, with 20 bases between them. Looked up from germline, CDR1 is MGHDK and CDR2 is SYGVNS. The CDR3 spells CASTLGGGAWNEQFF. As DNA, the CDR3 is TGTGCCAGCACCCTTGGTGGAGGGGCGTGGAATGAGCAGTTCTTC.

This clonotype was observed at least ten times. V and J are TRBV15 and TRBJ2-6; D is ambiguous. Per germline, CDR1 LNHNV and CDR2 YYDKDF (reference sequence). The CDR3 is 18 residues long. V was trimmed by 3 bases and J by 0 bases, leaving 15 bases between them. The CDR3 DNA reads TGTGCCACCAGCAGCCAAGGGTATCCGAGCTCTGGGGCCAACGTCCTGACTTTC. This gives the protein CATSSQGYPSSGANVLTF.